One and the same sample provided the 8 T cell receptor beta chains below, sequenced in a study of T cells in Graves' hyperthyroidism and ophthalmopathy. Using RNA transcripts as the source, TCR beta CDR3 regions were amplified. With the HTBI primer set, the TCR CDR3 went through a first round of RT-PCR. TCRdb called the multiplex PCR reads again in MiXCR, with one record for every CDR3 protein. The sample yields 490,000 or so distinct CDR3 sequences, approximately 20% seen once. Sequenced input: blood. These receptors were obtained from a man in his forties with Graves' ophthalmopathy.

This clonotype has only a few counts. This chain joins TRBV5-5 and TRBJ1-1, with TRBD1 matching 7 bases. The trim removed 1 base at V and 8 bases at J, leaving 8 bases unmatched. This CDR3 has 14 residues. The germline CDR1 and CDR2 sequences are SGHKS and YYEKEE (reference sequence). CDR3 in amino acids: CASSLWAQGMEAFF. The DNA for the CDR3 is TGTGCCAGCAGCTTGTGGGCACAGGGGATGGAAGCTTTCTTT.

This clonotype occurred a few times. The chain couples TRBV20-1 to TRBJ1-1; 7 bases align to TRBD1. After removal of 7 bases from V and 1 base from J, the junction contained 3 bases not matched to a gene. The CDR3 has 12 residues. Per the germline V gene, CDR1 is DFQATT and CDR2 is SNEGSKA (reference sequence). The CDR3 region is CSVHRGNTEAFF. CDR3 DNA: TGCAGTGTTCACAGGGGGAACACTGAAGCTTTCTTT.

DNA of the CDR3: TGCAGCGTTCAGCGGGGACTCCAAGAGACCCAGTACTTC. As protein: CSVQRGLQETQYF. The chain employs TRBV29-1 and TRBJ2-5, with 7 bases matching TRBD2. The CDR3 has 13 amino acids. Germline trimming cut 5 bases from V and 1 base from J; bases unmatched to any gene: 4. Germline V gene data show CDR1 as SQVTM and CDR2 as ANQGSEA.

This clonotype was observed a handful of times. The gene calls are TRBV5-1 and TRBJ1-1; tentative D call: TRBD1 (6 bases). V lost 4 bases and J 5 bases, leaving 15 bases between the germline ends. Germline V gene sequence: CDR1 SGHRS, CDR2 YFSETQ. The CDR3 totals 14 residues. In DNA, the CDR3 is TGCGCCAGCAGCAGGGAAACTACAGGGACTGAAGCTTTCTTT. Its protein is CASSRETTGTEAFF.

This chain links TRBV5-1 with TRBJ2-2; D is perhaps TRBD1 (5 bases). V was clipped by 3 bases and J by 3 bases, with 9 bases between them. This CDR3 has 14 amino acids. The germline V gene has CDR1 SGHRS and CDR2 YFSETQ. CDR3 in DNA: TGCGCCAGCAGCTGGCAGGGCGACACCGGGGAGCTGTTTTTT. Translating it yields CASSWQGDTGELFF.

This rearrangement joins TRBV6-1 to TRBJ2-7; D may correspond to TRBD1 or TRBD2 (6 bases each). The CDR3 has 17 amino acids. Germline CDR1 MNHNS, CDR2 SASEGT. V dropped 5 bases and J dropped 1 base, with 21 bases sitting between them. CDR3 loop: CASSRRGRGLLSYEQYF. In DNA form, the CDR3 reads TGTGCCAGCAGTCGGAGGGGGAGAGGCCTACTATCCTACGAGCAGTACTTC.

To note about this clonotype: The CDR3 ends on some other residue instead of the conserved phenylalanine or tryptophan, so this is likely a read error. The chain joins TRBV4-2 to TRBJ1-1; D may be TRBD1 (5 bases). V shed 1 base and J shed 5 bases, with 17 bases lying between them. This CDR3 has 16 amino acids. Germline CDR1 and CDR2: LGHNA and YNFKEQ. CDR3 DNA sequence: TGTGCCAGCAGCCAAGCGCAAAAAGCTCGGGGGACTGAAGCTTTCCTT. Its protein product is CASSQAQKARGTEAFL.

The CDR3 reads CASSEGGRTGETQYF. In DNA, the CDR3 is TGTGCCAGCAGTGAAGGGGGAAGGACTGGGGAGACCCAGTACTTC. The chain links TRBV2 to TRBJ2-5; possibly TRBD2 for D (5 bases). Looked up from germline, CDR1 is SNHLY and CDR2 is FYNNEI. There are 15 residues in the CDR3. The germline V and J ends were trimmed by 1 base and 5 bases, with 14 bases remaining between them.